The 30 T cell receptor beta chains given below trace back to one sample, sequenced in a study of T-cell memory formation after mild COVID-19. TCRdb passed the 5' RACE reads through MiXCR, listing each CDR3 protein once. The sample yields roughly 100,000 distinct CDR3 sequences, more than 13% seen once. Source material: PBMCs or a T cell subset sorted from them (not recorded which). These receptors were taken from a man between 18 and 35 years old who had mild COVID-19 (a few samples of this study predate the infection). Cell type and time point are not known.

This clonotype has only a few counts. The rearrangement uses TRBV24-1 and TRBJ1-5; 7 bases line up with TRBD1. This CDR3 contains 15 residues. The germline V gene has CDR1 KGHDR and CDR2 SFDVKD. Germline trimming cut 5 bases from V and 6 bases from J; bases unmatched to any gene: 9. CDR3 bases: TGTGCCACCAGTGCCCAAACAGGGGTAGGTCAGCCCCAGCATTTT. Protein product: CATSAQTGVGQPQHF.

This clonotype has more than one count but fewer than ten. Here the CDR3 reads CSAGRRDQPYEQYF. Here the CDR3 DNA reads TGCAGTGCTGGACGCCGGGACCAACCGTACGAGCAGTACTTC. This chain links TRBV20-1 with TRBJ2-7; either TRBD1 or TRBD2 may fit D (5 bases each). CDR3 size: 14 residues. Trimming shortened V by 5 bases and J by 4 bases, and 18 bases separated the two germline ends. Germline assignment: CDR1 DFQATT and CDR2 SNEGSKA (reference sequence).

The CDR3 nucleotides read TGTGCCAGCAGCCAAGATTGGGGGCGCGGGTCACCCCTCCACTTT. Translating gives CASSQDWGRGSPLHF. The rearrangement joins TRBV14 to TRBJ1-6; weak D call: TRBD1 (6 bases). The length of the CDR3 is 15 residues. The V end was cut by 0 bases, the J end by 10 bases, with 13 bases between. CDR1 and CDR2 from the germline V gene are SGHDN and FVKESK.

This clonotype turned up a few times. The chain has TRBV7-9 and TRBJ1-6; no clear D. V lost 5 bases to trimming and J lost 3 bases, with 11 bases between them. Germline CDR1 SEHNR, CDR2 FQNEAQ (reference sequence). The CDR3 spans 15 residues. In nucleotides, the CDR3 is TGTGCCAGCAGCCGAGATGAGTTCTATAATTCACCCCTCCACTTT. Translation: CASSRDEFYNSPLHF.

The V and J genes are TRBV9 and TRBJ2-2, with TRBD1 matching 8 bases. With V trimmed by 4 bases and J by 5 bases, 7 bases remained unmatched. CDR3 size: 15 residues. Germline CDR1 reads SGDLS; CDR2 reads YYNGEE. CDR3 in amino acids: CASSPRTGPTGELFF. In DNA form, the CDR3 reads TGTGCCAGCAGCCCTAGGACAGGGCCTACCGGGGAGCTGTTTTTT.

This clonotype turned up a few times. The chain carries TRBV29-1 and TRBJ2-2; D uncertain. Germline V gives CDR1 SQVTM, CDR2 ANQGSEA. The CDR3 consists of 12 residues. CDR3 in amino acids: CTGRTNTGELFF. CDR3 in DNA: TGCACCGGACGGACGAACACCGGGGAGCTGTTTTTT.

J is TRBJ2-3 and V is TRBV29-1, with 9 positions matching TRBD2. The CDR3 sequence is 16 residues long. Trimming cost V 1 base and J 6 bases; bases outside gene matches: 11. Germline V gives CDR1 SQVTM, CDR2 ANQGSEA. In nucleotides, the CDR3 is TGCAGCGTTGAAGGAGGCCTAGCGGGGACATGGGATACGCAGTATTTT. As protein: CSVEGGLAGTWDTQYF.

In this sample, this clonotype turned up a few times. CDR3 residues: CASSPFGNTEAFF. CDR3 bases: TGTGCCAGCTCCCCTTTCGGGAACACTGAAGCTTTCTTT. The rearrangement links TRBV7-9 to TRBJ1-1; D call uncertain. Germline V CDR1 and CDR2: SEHNR, FQNEAQ (reference sequence). The CDR3 is 13 residues long. V was trimmed by 8 bases and J by 1 base, leaving 11 bases between them.

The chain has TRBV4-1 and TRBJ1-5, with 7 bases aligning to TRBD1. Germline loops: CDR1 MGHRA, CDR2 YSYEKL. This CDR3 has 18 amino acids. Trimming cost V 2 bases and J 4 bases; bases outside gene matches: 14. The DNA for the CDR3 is TGCGCCAGCAGCCAATTCCTACAGGACAGGTTGTCAAATCAGCCCCAGCATTTT. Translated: CASSQFLQDRLSNQPQHF.

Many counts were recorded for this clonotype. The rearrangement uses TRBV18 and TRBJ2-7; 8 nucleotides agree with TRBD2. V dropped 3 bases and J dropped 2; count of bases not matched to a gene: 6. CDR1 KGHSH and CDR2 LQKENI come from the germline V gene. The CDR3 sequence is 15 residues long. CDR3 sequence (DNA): TGTGCCAGCTCACCCACGGGGGGGACGACCTACGAGCAGTACTTC. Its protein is CASSPTGGTTYEQYF.

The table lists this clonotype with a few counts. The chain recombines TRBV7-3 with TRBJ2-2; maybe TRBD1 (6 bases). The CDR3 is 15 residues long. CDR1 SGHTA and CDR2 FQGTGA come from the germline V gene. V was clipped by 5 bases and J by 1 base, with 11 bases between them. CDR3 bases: TGTGCCAGCAGCCACCCGGGACAGAACACCGGGGAGCTGTTTTTT. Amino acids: CASSHPGQNTGELFF.

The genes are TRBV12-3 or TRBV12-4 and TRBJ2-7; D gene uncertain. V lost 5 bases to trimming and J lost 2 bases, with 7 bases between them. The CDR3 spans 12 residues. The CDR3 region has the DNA TGTGCCAGCAGTGGCGGCACCTACGAGCAGTACTTC. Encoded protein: CASSGGTYEQYF.

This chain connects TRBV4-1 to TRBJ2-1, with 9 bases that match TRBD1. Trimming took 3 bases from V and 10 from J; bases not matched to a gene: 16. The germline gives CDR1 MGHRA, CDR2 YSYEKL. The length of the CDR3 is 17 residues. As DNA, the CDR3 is TGCGCCAGCAGCCACAGGAGCACAGGACAGGGGCCCTACGAGCAGTTCTTC. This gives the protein CASSHRSTGQGPYEQFF.

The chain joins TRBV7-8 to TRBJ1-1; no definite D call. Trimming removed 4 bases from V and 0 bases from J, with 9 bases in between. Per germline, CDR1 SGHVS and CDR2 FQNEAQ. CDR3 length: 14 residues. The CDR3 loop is CASSSTSLNTEAFF. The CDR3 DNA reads TGTGCCAGCAGCTCCACAAGCTTGAACACTGAAGCTTTCTTT.

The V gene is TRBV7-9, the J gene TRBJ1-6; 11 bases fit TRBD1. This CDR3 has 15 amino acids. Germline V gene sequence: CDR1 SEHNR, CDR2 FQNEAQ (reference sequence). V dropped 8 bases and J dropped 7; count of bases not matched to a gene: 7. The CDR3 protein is CASLGQGAFNSPLHF. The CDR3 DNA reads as TGTGCCAGCCTAGGACAGGGGGCATTCAATTCACCCCTCCACTTT.

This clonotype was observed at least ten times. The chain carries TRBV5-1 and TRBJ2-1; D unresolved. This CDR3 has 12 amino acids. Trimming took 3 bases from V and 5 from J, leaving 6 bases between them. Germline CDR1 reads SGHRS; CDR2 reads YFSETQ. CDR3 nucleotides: TGCGCCAGCAGCTCTTCGGACAATGAGCAGTTCTTC. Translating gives CASSSSDNEQFF.

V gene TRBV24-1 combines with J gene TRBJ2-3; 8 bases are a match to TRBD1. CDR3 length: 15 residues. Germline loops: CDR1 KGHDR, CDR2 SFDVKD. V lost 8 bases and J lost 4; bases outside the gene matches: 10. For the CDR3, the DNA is TGTGCCACCATCTTCGGACAGGGTCTTTCAGATACGCAGTATTTT. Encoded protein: CATIFGQGLSDTQYF.

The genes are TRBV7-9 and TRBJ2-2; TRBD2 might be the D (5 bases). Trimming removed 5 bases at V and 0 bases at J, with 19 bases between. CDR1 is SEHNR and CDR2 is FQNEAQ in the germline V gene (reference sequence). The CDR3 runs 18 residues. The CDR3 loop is CASSPLEATLANTGELFF. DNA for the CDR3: TGTGCCAGCAGCCCGCTGGAGGCTACCCTCGCGAACACCGGGGAGCTGTTTTTT.

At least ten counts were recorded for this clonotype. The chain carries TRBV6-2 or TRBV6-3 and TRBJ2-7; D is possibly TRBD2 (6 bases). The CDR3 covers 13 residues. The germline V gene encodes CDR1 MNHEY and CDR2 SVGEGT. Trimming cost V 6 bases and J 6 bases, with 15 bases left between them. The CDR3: CASSLGGAVEQYV. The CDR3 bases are TGTGCCAGCAGCCTCGGAGGGGCCGTCGAGCAGTACGTC.

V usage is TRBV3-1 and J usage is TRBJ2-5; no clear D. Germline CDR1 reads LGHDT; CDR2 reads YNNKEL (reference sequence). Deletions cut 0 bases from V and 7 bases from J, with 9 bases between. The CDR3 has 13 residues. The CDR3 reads CASSQEDLGTQYF. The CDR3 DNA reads TGTGCCAGCAGCCAAGAGGACCTCGGGACCCAGTACTTC.

Written as DNA, the CDR3 is TGTGCCAGCAGTTACTCGTTTTCCGGGGAGCTGTTTTTT. Translated: CASSYSFSGELFF. The V gene is TRBV6-5, the J gene TRBJ2-2; D gene ambiguous. The CDR3 runs 13 residues. Between the trimmed V and J ends, which lost 0 bases and 6 bases, there was a span of 5 bases. Germline CDR1 MNHEY, CDR2 SVGAGI.

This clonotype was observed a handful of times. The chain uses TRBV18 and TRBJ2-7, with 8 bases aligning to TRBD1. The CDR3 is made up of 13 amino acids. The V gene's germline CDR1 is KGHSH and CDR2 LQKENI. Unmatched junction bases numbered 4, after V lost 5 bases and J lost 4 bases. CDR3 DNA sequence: TGTGCCAGCTCATCGCAGGGGGCGTACGAGCAGTACGTC. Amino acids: CASSSQGAYEQYV.

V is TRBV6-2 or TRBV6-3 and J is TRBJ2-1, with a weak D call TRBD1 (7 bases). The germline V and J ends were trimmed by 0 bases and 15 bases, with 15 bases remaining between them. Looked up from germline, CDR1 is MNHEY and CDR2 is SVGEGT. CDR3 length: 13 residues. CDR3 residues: CASSYSTGTGGFF. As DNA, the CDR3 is TGTGCCAGCAGTTACTCGACAGGGACCGGGGGGTTCTTC.

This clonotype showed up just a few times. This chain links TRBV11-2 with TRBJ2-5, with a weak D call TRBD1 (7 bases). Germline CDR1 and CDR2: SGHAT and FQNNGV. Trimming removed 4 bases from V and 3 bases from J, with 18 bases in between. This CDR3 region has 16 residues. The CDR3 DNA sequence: TGTGCCAGCAGCTCTCGGAGGAGGGGGCTTGAAGAGACCCAGTACTTC. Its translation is CASSSRRRGLEETQYF. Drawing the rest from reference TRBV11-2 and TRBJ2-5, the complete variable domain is EAGVAQSPRYKIIEKRQSVAFWCNPISGHATLYWYQQILGQGPKLLIQFQNNGVVDDSQLPKDRFSAERLKGVDSTLKIQPAKLEDSAVYLCASSSRRRGLEETQYFGPGTRLLVL.

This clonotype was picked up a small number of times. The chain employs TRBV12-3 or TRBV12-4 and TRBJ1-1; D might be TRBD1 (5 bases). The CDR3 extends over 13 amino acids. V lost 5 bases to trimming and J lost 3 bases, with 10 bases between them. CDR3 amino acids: CASSLGDYTEAFF. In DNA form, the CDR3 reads TGTGCCAGCAGTCTAGGGGATTACACTGAAGCTTTCTTT.

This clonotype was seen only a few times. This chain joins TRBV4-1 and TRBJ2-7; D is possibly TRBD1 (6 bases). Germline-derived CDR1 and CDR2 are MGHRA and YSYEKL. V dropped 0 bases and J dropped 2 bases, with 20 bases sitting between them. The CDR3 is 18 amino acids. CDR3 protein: CASSQDPMGPGAPYEQYV. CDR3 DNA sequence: TGCGCCAGCAGCCAAGATCCGATGGGGCCAGGGGCCCCCTACGAGCAGTACGTC.

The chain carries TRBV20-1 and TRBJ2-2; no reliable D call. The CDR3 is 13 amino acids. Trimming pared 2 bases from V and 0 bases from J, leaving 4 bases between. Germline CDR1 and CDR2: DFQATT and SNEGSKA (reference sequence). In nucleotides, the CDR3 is TGCAGTGCTAGAACAGCGAACACCGGGGAGCTGTTTTTT. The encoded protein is CSARTANTGELFF.

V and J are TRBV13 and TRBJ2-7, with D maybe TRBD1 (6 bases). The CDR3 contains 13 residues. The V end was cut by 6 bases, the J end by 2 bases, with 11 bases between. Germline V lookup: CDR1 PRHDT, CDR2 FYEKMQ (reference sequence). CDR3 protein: CASRGGSTYEQYF. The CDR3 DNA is TGTGCCAGCAGAGGGGGTTCCACCTACGAGCAGTACTTC. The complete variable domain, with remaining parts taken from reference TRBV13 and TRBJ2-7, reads AAGVIQSPRHLIKEKRETATLKCYPIPRHDTVYWYQQGPGQDPQFLISFYEKMQSDKGSIPDRFSAQQFSDYHSELNMSSLELGDSALYFCASRGGSTYEQYFGPGTRLTVT.

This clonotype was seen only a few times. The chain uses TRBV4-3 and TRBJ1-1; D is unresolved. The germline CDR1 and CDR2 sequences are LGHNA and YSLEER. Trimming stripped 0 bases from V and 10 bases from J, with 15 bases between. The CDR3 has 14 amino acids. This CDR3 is CASSQDHSFSGAFF. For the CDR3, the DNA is TGCGCCAGCAGCCAAGATCACTCATTCAGCGGAGCTTTCTTT.

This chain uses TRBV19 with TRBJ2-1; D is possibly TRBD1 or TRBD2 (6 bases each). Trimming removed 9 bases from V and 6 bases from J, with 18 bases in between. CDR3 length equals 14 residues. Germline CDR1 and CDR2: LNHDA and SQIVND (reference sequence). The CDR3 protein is CASRLGGRLNEQFF. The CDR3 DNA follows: TGTGCCAGCCGACTGGGGGGCCGCCTCAATGAGCAGTTCTTC.